The 18 T cell receptor beta chains below were found in one sample sequenced in a study of cytomegalovirus exposure and HLA in healthy donors. Primers included in the PCR were 60 Vbeta and 13 Jbeta primers. TCRdb's copy holds only in-frame clones and misses some; the assay was immunoSEQ multiplex PCR. The sample has under 200,000 clones. The material sequenced was PBMCs. Every receptor here comes from a woman aged 18-30 years in good health and CMV-seropositive.

This chain links TRBV6-1 with TRBJ2-3; TRBD1 matches at 7 bases. CDR3 length: 15 amino acids. CDR1 and CDR2 from the germline V gene are MNHNS and SASEGT. The V gene end was trimmed by 1 base and the J gene end by 8 bases; junction bases not matched to a gene: 9. The CDR3 loop is CASSEGLWDRGTQYF. DNA for the CDR3: TGTGCCAGCAGTGAAGGCCTATGGGACAGAGGTACGCAGTATTTT.

This chain connects TRBV9 to TRBJ2-3, with 15 positions matching TRBD2. The ends lost 4 bases at V and 2 bases at J; junction bases unmatched: 5. The CDR3 is made up of 17 amino acids. In germline, CDR1 is SGDLS, CDR2 YYNGEE. The DNA of the CDR3 is TGTGCCAGCAGCCCCGGGACTAGCGGGAGGACCACAGATACGCAGTATTTT. It specifies CASSPGTSGRTTDTQYF.

This chain uses TRBV2 with TRBJ1-6, with a weak D call TRBD1 (5 bases). Per the germline V gene, CDR1 is SNHLY and CDR2 is FYNNEI. The CDR3 is 15 amino acids. Trimming shortened V by 4 bases and J by 4 bases, and 11 bases separated the two germline ends. The CDR3 loop reads CASSGQSLYNSPLHF. Written as DNA, the CDR3 is TGTGCCAGCAGTGGACAGTCTTTGTATAATTCACCCCTCCACTTT.

The chain uses TRBV4-2 and TRBJ1-1; D remains ambiguous. The CDR3 spans 14 residues. Trimming took off 3 bases at V and 5 bases at J, with 13 bases between the two ends. Germline lookup yields CDR1 LGHNA and CDR2 YNFKEQ. DNA of the CDR3: TGTGCCAGCAGCCATTCCACTCGGGGTACTGAAGCTTTCTTT. Translation: CASSHSTRGTEAFF.

The V gene is TRBV5-6, the J gene TRBJ2-7, with 10 bases that match TRBD1. CDR3 length equals 14 residues. Germline CDR1 SGHDT, CDR2 YYEEEE. Losses at the gene ends were 3 bases for V and 3 bases for J; bases not matched to a gene: 3. CDR3 protein: CASSSTGGHYEQYF. The DNA for the CDR3 is TGTGCCAGCAGCTCGACAGGGGGCCACTACGAGCAGTACTTC.

This sequence joins TRBV9 and TRBJ2-7; 11 bases align to TRBD1. Germline CDR1 SGDLS, CDR2 YYNGEE. CDR3 length: 16 residues. Trimming cost V 2 bases and J 2 bases; bases outside gene matches: 6. The CDR3 bases are TGTGCCAGCAGCGTCCGTCCGGGACAGGGGGCCTACGAGCAGTACTTC. Translating it yields CASSVRPGQGAYEQYF.

The chain recombines TRBV10-1 with TRBJ1-6; tentative D call: TRBD1 (5 bases). The germline V gene has CDR1 WNHNN and CDR2 SYGVQD (reference sequence). The V and J ends lost 4 bases and 7 bases respectively, with 8 bases between them. The CDR3 totals 13 residues. The CDR3 is CASSAQGNSPLHF. CDR3 nucleotide sequence: TGCGCCAGCAGTGCTCAGGGAAATTCACCCCTCCACTTT.

The chain joins TRBV10-1 to TRBJ2-4; 7 positions agree with TRBD1. Germline V gene lookup returns CDR1 WNHNN and CDR2 SYGVQD (reference sequence). This CDR3 is 19 amino acids long. V trimming: 7 bases; J trimming: 0 bases; junction bases outside the gene matches: 18. The CDR3 here is CASKMTTGQADLAKNIQYF. DNA for the CDR3: TGCGCCAGCAAAATGACAACAGGACAGGCCGATTTAGCCAAAAACATTCAGTACTTC.

V usage is TRBV11-2 and J usage is TRBJ2-5, with D possibly matching TRBD1 (6 bases). Trimming removed 2 bases from V and 3 bases from J, with 10 bases in between. This CDR3 spans 14 amino acids. Germline CDR1 and CDR2: SGHAT and FQNNGV. Written as DNA, the CDR3 is TGTGCCAGCAGCTTAACTCAGGGGAAAGAGACCCAGTACTTC. It specifies CASSLTQGKETQYF.

The chain combines TRBV5-6 with TRBJ1-2; D is unclear. V lost 4 bases to trimming and J lost 2 bases, with 12 bases between them. Germline V CDR1 and CDR2: SGHDT, YYEEEE. The CDR3 totals 14 residues. The CDR3 DNA sequence: TGTGCCAGCAGCGGGCCAGGCGGGAACTATGGCTACACCTTC. Amino acid sequence: CASSGPGGNYGYTF.

The CDR3 region has the DNA TGTGCCAGCAGCGTACAACAGGGACCTAATGAAAAACTGTTTTTT. Amino acids: CASSVQQGPNEKLFF. The chain joins TRBV9 to TRBJ1-4, with D perhaps TRBD1 (6 bases). V was clipped by 1 base and J by 3 bases, with 10 bases between them. The CDR3 consists of 15 residues. Germline-derived CDR1 and CDR2 are SGDLS and YYNGEE.

The chain has TRBV5-1 and TRBJ2-7; D not certain. V lost 4 bases and J 5 bases, leaving 16 bases between the germline ends. Germline V gene data show CDR1 as SGHRS and CDR2 as YFSETQ. There are 14 residues in the CDR3. Here the CDR3 reads CASSPVGLPNEQYF. For the CDR3, the DNA is TGCGCCAGCAGCCCGGTTGGTTTACCGAACGAGCAGTACTTC.

The chain uses TRBV6-1 and TRBJ2-7; 10 bases match TRBD2. The V gene end was trimmed by 7 bases and the J gene end by 1 base; junction bases not matched to a gene: 4. Germline V CDR1 and CDR2: MNHNS, SASEGT. This CDR3 is built from 14 residues. The CDR3 sequence is CASTSSGGSYEQYF. The CDR3 bases are TGTGCCAGCACCTCTAGCGGGGGTTCCTACGAGCAGTACTTC.

The chain couples TRBV27 to TRBJ2-2, with 11 bases matching TRBD2. V lost 3 bases and J lost 5; bases outside the gene matches: 11. This CDR3 region has 18 residues. The germline CDR1 and CDR2 sequences are MNHEY and SMNVEV (reference sequence). In DNA form, the CDR3 reads TGTGCCAGCAGTTTGGGGCTAGCGGGAGGAATTAGGACCGGGGAGCTGTTTTTT. This translates into CASSLGLAGGIRTGELFF.

This chain joins TRBV7-9 and TRBJ2-3, with 7 nucleotides matching TRBD2. Germline V gene lookup returns CDR1 SEHNR and CDR2 FQNEAQ (reference sequence). Trimming removed 5 bases from V and 3 bases from J; junction bases left unmatched: 11. This CDR3 spans 16 amino acids. Here the CDR3 DNA reads TGTGCCAGCAGCCTCCCCACGCGGGAGTTTACAGATACGCAGTATTTT. Translated, it gives CASSLPTREFTDTQYF.

The genes are TRBV11-2 and TRBJ2-2; D is possibly TRBD1 (6 bases). The CDR3 loop spans 14 amino acids. Between the trimmed V and J ends, which lost 5 bases and 2 bases, there was a span of 9 bases. The germline V gene encodes CDR1 SGHAT and CDR2 FQNNGV. The CDR3 DNA is TGTGCCAGCAGCCTACAGGGAAACACCGGGGAGCTGTTTTTT. This encodes CASSLQGNTGELFF. Looking up the rest from reference TRBV11-2 and TRBJ2-2 gives the full variable domain: EAGVAQSPRYKIIEKRQSVAFWCNPISGHATLYWYQQILGQGPKLLIQFQNNGVVDDSQLPKDRFSAERLKGVDSTLKIQPAKLEDSAVYLCASSLQGNTGELFFGEGSRLTVL.

The rearrangement joins TRBV9 to TRBJ2-5, with 7 bases that match TRBD1. CDR3 size: 14 residues. J lost 4 bases, V lost 3 bases, and 6 bases had no gene match. Germline assignment: CDR1 SGDLS and CDR2 YYNGEE. The CDR3 reads CASSAKTGVETQYF. CDR3 DNA: TGTGCCAGCAGCGCAAAAACAGGGGTAGAGACCCAGTACTTC.

The gene calls are TRBV2 and TRBJ1-2; TRBD1 agrees at 9 bases. The CDR3 is 17 residues long. Germline trimming cut 3 bases from V and 4 bases from J; bases unmatched to any gene: 12. CDR1 SNHLY and CDR2 FYNNEI come from the germline V gene. The CDR3 DNA sequence: TGTGCCAGCAGTGATAAGGGCACCGGGACAGGGCGCTATGGCTACACCTTC. Translation gives CASSDKGTGTGRYGYTF.